Listed here is a single T cell receptor (beta chain). The germline V gene encodes CDR1 SGHAT and CDR2 FQNNGV. The ends lost 5 bases at V and 0 bases at J; junction bases unmatched: 10. The CDR3 is 17 residues long. The data are from a study of blood T cell repertoires in COVID-19. The repertoire was sequenced with immunoSEQ multiplex PCR; TCRdb's copy has only in-frame clones and lacks some. The sample yields about 180,000 clones, 70% to 90% seen once. This TCR was recovered from a man in his 70s with active or convalescent COVID-19. The chain uses TRBV11-2 and TRBJ2-1; TRBD2 agrees at 7 bases. Sequencing was carried out using peripheral blood. CDR3 in amino acids: CASSPQSGASSYNEQFF. The CDR3 coding sequence is TGTGCCAGCAGCCCTCAGAGCGGGGCGAGCTCCTACAATGAGCAGTTCTTC. Looking up the rest from reference TRBV11-2 and TRBJ2-1 gives the full variable domain: EAGVAQSPRYKIIEKRQSVAFWCNPISGHATLYWYQQILGQGPKLLIQFQNNGVVDDSQLPKDRFSAERLKGVDSTLKIQPAKLEDSAVYLCASSPQSGASSYNEQFFGPGTRLTVL.